The count of the clone carrying this T cell receptor (beta chain) is one. Its specificity is unknown. The CDR3 consists of 14 residues. Trimming took 0 bases from V and 8 from J, leaving 11 bases between them. Germline CDR1 and CDR2: SGHRS and YFSETQ. The data derive from a study of shared clonotypes between healthy human individuals. Study-wide results and limits: Generally, naive subsets (rather than memory subsets) showed larger estimated richness.

Running of the assay took place at deep level. Authors' processing steps: Filtering differed, since immunoSEQ gave only junction sequences and no quality scores. TCRdb keeps only in-frame clones here, not all; method: immunoSEQ multiplex PCR. V and J calls and clone size are those listed in that table; D and trimming were worked out from the DNA. The sample shows 2 million to 2.5 million clones, over 85% of them seen only once. Sequencing was done on a sample of naive CD4+ T cells from PBMCs. Described subset: CD45RA+ positively selected. This sequence was found in a man between 18 and 29 years old in good health. Some clones in this sample may be carry-over from other donors' samples. The chain combines TRBV5-1 with TRBJ1-4; D ambiguous. The CDR3 protein is CASSLGASSEKLFF. The DNA of the CDR3 is TGCGCCAGCAGCTTGGGGGCTTCGTCCGAAAAACTGTTTTTT.